The text below deals with one TCR beta chain. This clone's antigen is unknown. No much larger clone exists at a distance of one base, and base qualities are not known. This sample was taken from a study of shared clonotypes between healthy human individuals (dated by TCRdb to 2018 to 2020). In terms of the full investigation: The cohort comprised a couple of women and a few men aged 18 to 49 years. The study deeply sequenced blood TCR repertoires of about 5 healthy adults to estimate repertoire size and the extent of clonotype sharing between individuals. For each donor, CD4 naive and CD4 memory were each run on three plates, CD8 naive on two plates, and CD8 memory on one plate. Different laboratories and diverse techniques were used to prepare libraries and sequence TCR repertoires, to increase sequencing depth and limit assay-specific biases. Between about 0.94 and 8.9 billion PBMCs per donor were obtained by leukapheresis. Paper-wide results and their limitations: Based on pairwise subsampling, the degree of clonotype sharing among donors was expected to be affected by sequencing depth. Around 5.4% of naive CD4, around 4% of naive CD8, about 2.4% of memory CD4, and 0.4% of memory CD8 clonotypes were shared across four donors. Compared with non-shared clonotypes, the clonotypes found in all four sorted-subset donors had higher generation probabilities. Because the study included a small number of donors, the genetic and exposure-history diversity represented was limited. Naive subsets generally had larger estimated clonotype richness than memory subsets did. Even with the large sequencing depth, rarefaction of the sorted-subset datasets indicated that sequencing was incomplete. Only blood was sampled, and tissue TCR repertoires likely differ from those in blood.

V is shortened by 0 bases, J by 2 bases, and the region joining them spans 9 bases. The CDR3 numbers 15 residues from cysteine through phenylalanine. CDR3 DNA is the only sequence kept; it has 45 bases, read in frame from the first base. CDR1 and CDR2 were assigned from the germline V gene as SGHRS and YFSETQ. Donors were healthy HIV-negative adults with no recently reported acute infections or vaccinations. All donors were Caucasian adults living in Nashville, Tennessee, USA. CD4+ T cells were enriched by magnetic negative selection, after which naive cells were positively selected on CD45RA and the negative fraction was taken as the memory subset. Blood was collected by leukapheresis, and PBMCs were isolated by Ficoll-Histopaque density gradient centrifugation and then cryopreserved in liquid nitrogen vapor phase. Purity and quantity of every magnetically sorted T cell population were checked by analytical flow cytometry. Genomic DNA was isolated from every sorted fraction and measured by UV absorbance on a Nanodrop 2000c.

Using the deep immunoSEQ assay, TCR CDR3 regions were amplified from genomic DNA by multiplex PCR. Genomic DNA extracted from each cell subset was distributed evenly over all wells of several immunoSEQ 96-well plates, and each plate served as one replicate. For sorted subsets, each replicate PCR was loaded with 200 ng genomic DNA, equivalent to about 33,000 T cell genomes. The purified libraries were quantified using a Qubit 3.0 fluorometer, sized with a Bioanalyzer 2100, and then quantified again using the KAPA Library Quantification kit. Every immunoSEQ 96-well plate was sequenced on a dedicated single-read 150-cycle Illumina NextSeq 550 flow cell. As for the original processing: Because only junctional sequences without quality scores were contained in the immunoSEQ output, filtering matching that applied to full-length reads could not be performed. Sequences were annotated with PyIR, a Python wrapper for IgBLAST v1.9, using IMGT germline references to assign V/J genes and CDR3. Reads were removed for weak V/J assignments (E-value above 1e-6), missing CDR3, stop codons, out-of-frame junctions, or ambiguous translated residues. V3J clonotypes were defined by identical inferred V gene, J gene, and CDR3 amino acid sequence. To compute the percentage overlap between repertoires, the number of shared unique clonotypes was divided by the size of the smaller repertoire. Three approaches were used to assess repertoire richness: RTK rarefaction, the Chao1 estimator, and Recon v2.1 estimates of unobserved clonotypes. For all TCRbeta clonotypes obtained by the gDNA method from a few donors, generation probabilities were computed with OLGA. In TCRdb, the immuneACCESS table is reduced to in-frame sequences with V and J assigned. These tables do not hold every clone; where another copy was compared, an unresolved V gene accounts for under half, and the others remain unexplained. V, J and clone size are those of that table, while D and trimming were read from the DNA. For this sample the table gives 850,000 to 1,200,000 clones, of which about three quarters were detected only once. Around 1.5% of the sample is held by the ten biggest clonotypes.

The material sequenced was memory CD4+ T cells sorted from blood. This specimen's cell subset or site label, per the study, means: CD45RA-negative fraction. The receptor was derived from a man in his late teens or twenties in good health. The chain was built from TRBV5-1 and TRBJ2-1; no D gene call is confident. The sequence in DNA is TGCGCCAGCAGCTTGGAAAGCGACGCCTACAATGAGCAGTTCTTC. Its translation is CASSLESDAYNEQFF.